These 4 T cell receptor beta chains were all obtained from the same sample, sequenced in a study of shared clonotypes between healthy human individuals. Measured with immunoSEQ multiplex PCR; TCRdb has only the in-frame clones, and not every one. The sample lists some 2.3 million clones, approximately 95% seen once, with 0.39% in the top ten. The specimen sequenced was naive CD4+ T cells from PBMCs. Subset: CD45RA+ positively selected. The origin of the receptors is a man younger than 35 in good health. Some clones in this sample may be carry-over from other donors' samples.

The chain uses TRBV15 and TRBJ2-3; TRBD2 matches at 7 bases. The CDR3 sequence is 17 residues long. Germline assignment: CDR1 LNHNV and CDR2 YYDKDF (reference sequence). The V and J ends lost 1 base and 0 bases, in that order; junction bases with no gene match: 7. The CDR3 DNA reads TGTGCCACCAGCAGAGGTGTACTAGCGTTTAGCACAGATACGCAGTATTTT. Protein: CATSRGVLAFSTDTQYF. The variable domain in full, completed from reference TRBV15 and TRBJ2-3, reads DAMVIQNPRYQVTQFGKPVTLSCSQTLNHNVMYWYQQKSSQAPKLLFHYYDKDFNNEADTPDNFQSRRPNTSFCFLDIRSPGLGDTAMYLCATSRGVLAFSTDTQYFGPGTRLTVL.

This chain links TRBV4-3 with TRBJ2-3; D is perhaps TRBD2 (6 bases). The CDR3 has 16 amino acids. The germline V gene has CDR1 LGHNA and CDR2 YSLEER. Between the trimmed V and J ends, which lost 0 bases and 4 bases, there was a span of 14 bases. This chain's CDR3 is CASSQDGRMAADTQYF. The CDR3 DNA follows: TGCGCCAGCAGCCAAGATGGGAGGATGGCAGCAGATACGCAGTATTTT.

V gene TRBV29-1 combines with J gene TRBJ1-1; D not certain. The germline V gene encodes CDR1 SQVTM and CDR2 ANQGSEA. This CDR3 has 14 amino acids. Between the trimmed V and J ends, which lost 4 bases and 0 bases, there was a span of 12 bases. CDR3 nucleotides: TGCAGCGTTGGTTTTGCGGCACTGAACACTGAAGCTTTCTTT. Translated: CSVGFAALNTEAFF.

In regard to this clone: In the same sample, other DNA sequences code for this CDR3. The chain links TRBV11-2 to TRBJ2-7, with TRBD2 as a possible D gene (5 bases). Germline V lookup: CDR1 SGHAT, CDR2 FQNNGV. This CDR3 region has 16 residues. Trimming took off 0 bases at V and 2 bases at J, with 14 bases between the two ends. This CDR3 is CASSLDPLRGAYEQYF. The CDR3 DNA follows: TGTGCCAGCAGCTTAGATCCTTTACGGGGTGCCTACGAGCAGTACTTC.